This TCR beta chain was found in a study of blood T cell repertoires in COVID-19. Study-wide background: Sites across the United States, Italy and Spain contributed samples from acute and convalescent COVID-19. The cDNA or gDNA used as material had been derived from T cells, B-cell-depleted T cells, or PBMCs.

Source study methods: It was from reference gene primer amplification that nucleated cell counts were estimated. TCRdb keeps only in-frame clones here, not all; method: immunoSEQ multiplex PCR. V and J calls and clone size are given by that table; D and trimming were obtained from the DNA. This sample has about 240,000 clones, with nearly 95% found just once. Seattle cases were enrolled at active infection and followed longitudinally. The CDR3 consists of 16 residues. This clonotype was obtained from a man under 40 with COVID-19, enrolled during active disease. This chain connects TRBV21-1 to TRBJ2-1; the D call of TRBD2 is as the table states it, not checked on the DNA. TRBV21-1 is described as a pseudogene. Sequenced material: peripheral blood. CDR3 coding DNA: TGTGCCAGCAGCAAAAAAGTACTAGCGGGGGCATATGAGCAGTTCTTC. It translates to CASSKKVLAGAYEQFF.